This T cell receptor beta chain was profiled in a study of CD8+CD57+ T cells in acquired aplastic anemia. Study overall: Sorted CD4+ and CD8+ cells yielded DNA averaging approximately 3 ug. Healthy donor sequencing depth: some 10 million CD4+, fewer than 13 million CD8+ reads.

Notes on the study in general: Patients and controls had CD8+ Simpson's diversity values that were not significantly distinct. Found in both controls and patients were about 30 CD8+ CDR3 sequences.

At least ten counts were recorded for this clonotype. Its cognate antigen is unknown. The TCR beta profiling, which covered VDJ combination and CDR3 sequence, was carried out using genomic DNA as the template. A single record per CDR3 protein comes from TCRdb applying MiXCR to the reads. The top ten hold roughly 1.1% of the sample, which has a few hundred thousand distinct CDR3 sequences, 30% to 40% seen once. Trimming removed 5 bases from V and 7 bases from J, with 12 bases in between. The CDR3 length is 14 residues. Germline assignment: CDR1 SGHTA and CDR2 FQGNSA. The sample was sorted CD4+, CD8+, or CD8+CD57+ T cells (not recorded which) from PBMCs. This receptor was identified in a human donor in good health, serving as a control. The chain employs TRBV7-2 and TRBJ1-6; D is unresolved. The CDR3 sequence: CASSLRSVNSPLHF. Here the CDR3 DNA reads TGTGCCAGCAGCCTCCGGTCGGTAAATTCACCCCTCCACTTT.